A single TCR beta chain is shown here with its context. What antigen it recognizes has not been identified. No quality values exist for individual bases; no much larger clone is one base distant. The data derive from a study of blood T cell repertoires in COVID-19 (dated by TCRdb to 2020 to 2021). Background on the whole study: Samples from collaborators originated in the United States, Italy and Spain and spanned both the acute and convalescent phases of COVID-19. A de-identified subject ID, COVID-19 status, age in years and sex were almost always included in the sample metadata. Subjects who had been exposed to COVID-19, were actively infected with it, or had recovered from it provided the deeply sampled blood TCRbeta repertoires that made up the dataset. The prospective study material was composed of cDNA or gDNA derived from T cells, B-cell-depleted T cells, or PBMCs. The samples were drawn from the first 160 participants of the ongoing ImmuneRACE study and from 1,254 subjects provided by 6 global collaborators. A freely available public database, intended as a resource for researchers studying the immune response to SARS-CoV-2, is where the repertoires were released. Where HLA class I and class II types were available, the types were taken from metadata supplied by the sample provider, not from assay-based typing.

CDR1 is given as SGHRS and CDR2 as YFSETQ, both from the germline V gene. Measured from the cysteine to the phenylalanine, the CDR3 is 15 residues long. The entry retains the CDR3 DNA only, 45 bases that are in frame from base 1. V is reduced by 0 bases and J by 0 bases, leaving a spacing of 7 bases between them. What the authors observed across the whole study: How much clinical and demographic metadata was included differed by source and by participant, and the metadata was provided uncurated.

TCRbeta CDR3 regions were amplified from genomic DNA using the immunoSEQ Assay, a bias-controlled multiplex PCR. The authors processed their data as follows. Nucleated cell counts per sample were estimated from amplification of reference gene primers within the assay. Sequence reads were collapsed and filtered to measure the absolute abundance of every unique TCRbeta CDR3 rearrangement. Productive Simpson clonality was computed per sample as the square root of Simpson's diversity index over productive rearrangements. TCRdb mirrors the immuneACCESS table, restricted to in-frame sequences. Some clones are absent from its copies; in checked studies, under half trace to an unresolved V gene, and the reason for the others is unknown. V and J calls plus clone size are reproduced from that table; the DNA served to infer D and trimming. This sample holds 150,000 or so clones; about 89% were observed only once. Of the sample, around 4.5% is held by the ten largest clones.

In Seattle, one collaborating source enrolled patients while the infection was active and tracked those patients longitudinally over the course of disease. The collaborating institutions used their own protocols to collect whole blood in K2EDTA tubes. Collaborator samples were shipped for TCRbeta analysis as frozen whole blood, isolated PBMCs, or DNA extracted from either sample type. Sequencing was done on a sample of peripheral blood. Recombination joined TRBV5-1 with TRBJ2-1; the D gene remains uncertain. The sequence derives from a man aged 55 to 70 with COVID-19, enrolled during active disease. This receptor has the CDR3 CASSLVSSSYNEQFF. The bases are TGCGCCAGCAGCTTGGTTTCGAGCTCCTACAATGAGCAGTTCTTC.